The 19 T cell receptor beta chains listed next were all sequenced from one sample in a study of Ad26.COV2.S vaccination and SARS-CoV-2 variants. TCRdb keeps only in-frame clones here, not all; method: immunoSEQ multiplex PCR. The data show 240,000 or so clones, roughly 90% seen once. The treatment here: about 20 received Ad26.COV2.S at low or high dose, single or two shots; 5 received placebo; per-sample allocation not given. Following the first vaccine or placebo injection, samples were taken on day 63. Specimen: peripheral blood, collected in a trial of Ad26.COV2.S vaccine versus placebo. These receptors were taken from a person between 18 and 60 years old who received the Ad26.COV2.S COVID-19 vaccine or a placebo.

The chain carries TRBV12-3 or TRBV12-4 and TRBJ1-2; TRBD1 matches at 7 bases. Trimming removed 6 bases from V and 2 bases from J; junction bases left unmatched: 3. CDR3 length equals 13 residues. This CDR3 reads CASSPGQNYGYTF. Here the CDR3 DNA reads TGTGCCAGCAGCCCGGGACAGAACTATGGCTACACCTTC.

The chain combines TRBV4-3 with TRBJ1-6, with TRBD1 as a possible D gene (6 bases). Germline V gene lookup returns CDR1 LGHNA and CDR2 YSLEER. The CDR3 spans 16 residues. V was clipped by 0 bases and J by 7 bases, with 13 bases between them. The CDR3 loop is CASSQESGTPNSPLHF. The DNA of the CDR3 is TGCGCCAGCAGCCAAGAATCCGGGACACCAAATTCACCCCTCCACTTT.

The J gene is TRBJ2-1, the V gene TRBV5-1; 10 bases align to TRBD1. Germline CDR1 and CDR2: SGHRS and YFSETQ. V shed 4 bases, J shed 4 bases, and the junction held 17 bases outside the gene matches. The CDR3 is 19 amino acids. CDR3 protein: CASSRPGQGRRGVYNEQFF. CDR3 coding DNA: TGCGCCAGCAGCCGACCGGGACAGGGGCGGAGAGGGGTGTACAATGAGCAGTTCTTC.

This chain connects TRBV4-1 to TRBJ2-1; D is perhaps TRBD2 (5 bases). The V end was cut by 2 bases, the J end by 14 bases, with 19 bases between. Germline V gene lookup returns CDR1 MGHRA and CDR2 YSYEKL. There are 14 residues in the CDR3. Here the CDR3 reads CASSQIPGITREFF. Written as DNA, the CDR3 is TGCGCCAGCAGCCAAATTCCCGGGATCACGAGGGAGTTCTTC.

V is TRBV19 and J is TRBJ2-2, with 7 bases fitting TRBD2. Germline V gives CDR1 LNHDA, CDR2 SQIVND (reference sequence). Unmatched junction bases numbered 6, after V lost 5 bases and J lost 3 bases. This CDR3 is 15 amino acids long. CDR3 DNA sequence: TGTGCCAGTAGTGCGGGACTACCAGACACCGGGGAGCTGTTTTTT. Its protein is CASSAGLPDTGELFF.

The chain links TRBV7-6 to TRBJ2-7; 7 bases agree with TRBD1. The CDR3 contains 14 residues. With 5 bases clipped from V and 4 bases from J, the junction kept 8 bases outside the gene matches. CDR1 is SGHVS and CDR2 is FNYEAQ in the germline V gene. The CDR3 is CASSPGGLQYEQYF. The CDR3 DNA follows: TGTGCCAGCAGCCCAGGGGGTCTACAGTACGAGCAGTACTTC.

Note on this clone: The junction does not match germline at one end; this may be a read error. The chain joins TRBV7-7 to TRBJ2-1; 10 bases are a match to TRBD2. Germline CDR1 SSHAT, CDR2 FNYEAQ (reference sequence). This CDR3 is 16 amino acids long. The CDR3 reads CASSLSLAGVGNEQFF. The CDR3 nucleotides read TGTGCTAGCAGCTTATCGCTAGCGGGAGTAGGTAATGAGCAGTTCTTC.

The chain employs TRBV28 and TRBJ2-1, with D tentatively TRBD2 (6 bases). Trimming stripped 8 bases from V and 4 bases from J, with 12 bases between. Germline CDR1 MDHEN, CDR2 SYDVKM. The CDR3 loop spans 13 amino acids. CDR3 DNA: TGTGCCAGCTGGGGACTCTCTTACAATGAGCAGTTCTTC. Translation gives CASWGLSYNEQFF.

This chain joins TRBV6-5 and TRBJ1-2, with 7 bases identical to TRBD1. The germline CDR1 and CDR2 sequences are MNHEY and SVGAGI. This CDR3 comprises 13 residues. J was trimmed by 5 bases and V by 2 bases; bases with no gene match: 2. CDR3 protein: CASSYTTGYGYTF. Here the CDR3 DNA reads TGTGCCAGCAGTTACACGACAGGGTATGGCTACACCTTC.

The rearrangement links TRBV6-5 to TRBJ1-1; tentative D call: TRBD1 (5 bases). CDR1 and CDR2 from the germline V gene are MNHEY and SVGAGI. V was shortened by 5 bases and J by 5 bases, with 15 bases between the two germline ends. CDR3 length: 14 amino acids. The CDR3: CASSRTARTTEAFF. CDR3 in DNA: TGTGCCAGCAGTCGGACGGCCCGGACAACTGAAGCTTTCTTT.

The V gene is TRBV6-5, the J gene TRBJ2-1, with 12 bases matching TRBD2. V shed 4 bases and J 4 bases; nucleotides not matched to a gene: 5. CDR1 is MNHEY and CDR2 is SVGAGI in the germline V gene. The CDR3 is made up of 16 amino acids. CDR3 in amino acids: CASSFRTSGKYNEQFF. CDR3 nucleotide sequence: TGTGCCAGCAGTTTTAGGACTAGCGGGAAATACAATGAGCAGTTCTTC.

The V call is TRBV18, the J call TRBJ2-2, with D perhaps being TRBD1 or TRBD2 (5 bases each). CDR3 length: 15 amino acids. Per germline, CDR1 KGHSH and CDR2 LQKENI. V lost 5 bases, J lost 2 bases, and 12 bases lay in between. CDR3 in amino acids: CASSSLGANTGELFF. In DNA form, the CDR3 reads TGTGCCAGCTCATCCCTCGGGGCCAACACCGGGGAGCTGTTTTTT.

The CDR3 DNA reads as TGTGCCAGCAGCCTCTTCCGGACTAGCGTAGGGCTCGAGCAGTACTTC. Translated: CASSLFRTSVGLEQYF. The V gene is TRBV3-1 (or the pseudogene TRBV3-2), the J gene TRBJ2-7; TRBD2 matches at 9 bases. This CDR3 contains 16 residues. Per germline, CDR1 LGHDT and CDR2 YNNKEL (reference sequence). The junction had 13 bases not matched to a gene; V was cut back by 4 bases and J by 6 bases.

The chain employs TRBV6-5 and TRBJ1-2; D remains ambiguous. Germline V lookup: CDR1 MNHEY, CDR2 SVGAGI. Trimming stripped 10 bases from V and 8 bases from J, with 26 bases between. The CDR3 runs 15 residues. CDR3: CAIAPRAFLTFGYTF. CDR3 bases: TGTGCCATTGCGCCAAGGGCCTTTTTAACCTTCGGCTACACCTTC.

The rearrangement links TRBV7-9 to TRBJ2-7, with a weak D call TRBD1 (6 bases). CDR3 length: 14 amino acids. The germline gives CDR1 SEHNR, CDR2 FQNEAQ (reference sequence). V shed 4 bases and J shed 2 bases, with 12 bases lying between them. The CDR3 protein is CASSSGTHAYEQYF. The DNA of the CDR3 is TGTGCCAGCAGCTCCGGGACACACGCCTACGAGCAGTACTTC.

This chain connects TRBV28 to TRBJ2-2; D not resolved. Germline CDR1 MDHEN, CDR2 SYDVKM. With 2 bases removed from V and 5 bases from J, the gap between germline ends came to 9 bases. This CDR3 has 14 residues. CDR3 amino acids: CASSLVIRTGELFF. The DNA of the CDR3 is TGTGCCAGCAGTTTAGTGATCCGAACCGGGGAGCTGTTTTTT.

The rearrangement uses TRBV7-2 and TRBJ2-7; D might be TRBD1 (6 bases). The CDR3 has 16 residues. Trimming pared 4 bases from V and 0 bases from J, leaving 16 bases between. Germline assignment: CDR1 SGHTA and CDR2 FQGNSA. The CDR3 loop reads CASSSGQRGYSYEQYF. In DNA form, the CDR3 reads TGTGCCAGCAGCTCCGGGCAGAGGGGGTACTCCTACGAGCAGTACTTC.

This clone came up a few times. The same CDR3 can be traced to other DNA sequences in this sample. The chain couples TRBV27 to TRBJ2-1, with D possibly matching TRBD1 (5 bases). This CDR3 has 15 residues. V shed 4 bases and J shed 0 bases, with 10 bases lying between them. Germline loops: CDR1 MNHEY, CDR2 SMNVEV (reference sequence). For the CDR3, the DNA is TGTGCCAGCAGTTCGTCAGACAGCTCCTACAATGAGCAGTTCTTC. Amino acid sequence: CASSSSDSSYNEQFF.

CDR3 in DNA: TGTGCCAGCAGGGAGACAGGGGTCGGTTCACCCCTCCACTTT. Residues: CASRETGVGSPLHF. The rearrangement uses TRBV2 and TRBJ1-6; 8 bases are a match to TRBD1. Trimming at V came to 6 bases and at J to 9 bases, leaving 7 bases not matched to a gene. Germline V CDR1 and CDR2: SNHLY, FYNNEI. The CDR3 is 14 residues long. Complete variable domain (other parts from reference TRBV2 and TRBJ1-6): EPEVTQTPSHQVTQMGQEVILRCVPISNHLYFYWYRQILGQKVEFLVSFYNNEISEKSEIFDDQFSVERPDGSNFTLKIRSTKLEDSAMYFCASRETGVGSPLHFGNGTRLTVT.